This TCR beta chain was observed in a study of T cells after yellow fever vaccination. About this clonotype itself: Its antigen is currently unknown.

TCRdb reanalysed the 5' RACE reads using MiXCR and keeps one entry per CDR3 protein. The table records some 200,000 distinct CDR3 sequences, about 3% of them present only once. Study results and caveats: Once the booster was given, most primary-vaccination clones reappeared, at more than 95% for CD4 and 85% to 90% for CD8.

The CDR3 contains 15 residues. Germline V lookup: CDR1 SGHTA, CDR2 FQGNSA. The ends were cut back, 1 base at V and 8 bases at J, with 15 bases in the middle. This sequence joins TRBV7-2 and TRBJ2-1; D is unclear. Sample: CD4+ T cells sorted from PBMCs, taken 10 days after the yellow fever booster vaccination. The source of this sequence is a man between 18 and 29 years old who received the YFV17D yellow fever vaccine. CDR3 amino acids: CASSLVFTVGDEQFF. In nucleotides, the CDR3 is TGTGCCAGCAGCTTAGTTTTCACGGTCGGAGATGAGCAGTTCTTC.